Given below is one T cell receptor (beta chain) in context. As yet, its antigen is unknown. The data belong to a study of relationships among human T cell subsets. General study findings and limits: Over 55% of CD8+ cytotoxic sequences were in clones over 100 reads; regulatory and Th2 had few.

The Th1 cells were the flow-through after CD25, CD56 and CD294 bead selections. Germline assignment: CDR1 MGHDK and CDR2 SYGVNS. The CDR3 runs 13 residues. Deletions cut 5 bases from V and 4 bases from J, with 11 bases between. The T cell receptor alpha and beta CDR3 regions were amplified from mRNA by semiquantitative ARM-PCR. ARM-PCR used tagged nested gene-specific primers, then communal superprimers for exponential amplification. TCRdb itself ran the multiplex PCR reads through MiXCR, one entry per CDR3 protein. This sample has roughly 13,000 distinct CDR3 sequences, with over 60% found just once.

The source is a man aged 35-49 years in good health. Sequencing used CD4+ Th1 cells sorted from blood. The chain combines TRBV25-1 with TRBJ1-2; no firm D call. Here the CDR3 DNA reads TGTGCCAGCAGTTCGCCGGGCACCTATGGCTACACCTTC. It yields the protein CASSSPGTYGYTF.